This TCR beta chain was obtained from a study of T cells after yellow fever vaccination. Study-level background: Some fractions had low cell numbers, and these were prepared with SMART-Seq v4 Ultra Low Input. General study results and limits: Subsequent to the booster, the majority of primary-vaccination clones reappeared (less than 97% CD4, 70% to 90% CD8).

Synthesis of TCR cDNA relied on 5'RACE template switching, which attached a universal primer site and UMIs. TCRdb ran MiXCR on the 5' RACE reads and lists one entry per CDR3 protein. The table shows hundreds of thousands of distinct CDR3 sequences, with 20% to 25% occurring only once. There are a few counts of this clonotype. The antigen remains undetermined. The CDR3 length is 15 residues. In germline, CDR1 is SQVTM, CDR2 ANQGSEA. Between the trimmed V and J ends, which lost 4 bases and 3 bases, there was a span of 18 bases. The chain is built from TRBV29-1 and TRBJ2-5; D may correspond to TRBD1 or TRBD2 (6 bases each). Sequenced here: PBMCs, sampled 20 to 25 days after the first yellow fever vaccination. The TCR comes from a young man who received the YFV17D yellow fever vaccine. The CDR3 coding sequence is TGCAGCGTTGGTCTTTTCGGGGGCCCGGAAGAGACCCAGTACTTC. Its translation: CSVGLFGGPEETQYF.